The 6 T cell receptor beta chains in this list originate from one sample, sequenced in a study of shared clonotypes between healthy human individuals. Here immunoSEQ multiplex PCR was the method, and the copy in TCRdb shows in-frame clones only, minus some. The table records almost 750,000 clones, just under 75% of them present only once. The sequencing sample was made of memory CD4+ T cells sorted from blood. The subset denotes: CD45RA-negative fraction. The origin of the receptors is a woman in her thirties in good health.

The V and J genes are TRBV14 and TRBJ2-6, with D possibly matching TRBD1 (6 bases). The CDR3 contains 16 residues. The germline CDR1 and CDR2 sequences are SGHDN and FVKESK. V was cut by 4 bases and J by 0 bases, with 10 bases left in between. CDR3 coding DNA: TGTGCCAGCAGCCCGGACAGATTCTCTGGGGCCAACGTCCTGACTTTC. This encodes CASSPDRFSGANVLTF.

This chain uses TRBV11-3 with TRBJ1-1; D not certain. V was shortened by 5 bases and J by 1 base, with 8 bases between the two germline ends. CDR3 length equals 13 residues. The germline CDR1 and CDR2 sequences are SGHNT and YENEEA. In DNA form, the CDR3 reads TGTGCCAGCAGCACAAACCAGAACACTGAAGCTTTCTTT. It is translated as CASSTNQNTEAFF.

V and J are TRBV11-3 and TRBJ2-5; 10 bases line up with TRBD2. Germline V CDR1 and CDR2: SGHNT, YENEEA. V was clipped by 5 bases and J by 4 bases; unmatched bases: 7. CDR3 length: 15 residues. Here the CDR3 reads CASSTSSGSGETQYF. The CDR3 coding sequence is TGTGCCAGCAGCACCTCTAGCGGGAGCGGAGAGACCCAGTACTTC.

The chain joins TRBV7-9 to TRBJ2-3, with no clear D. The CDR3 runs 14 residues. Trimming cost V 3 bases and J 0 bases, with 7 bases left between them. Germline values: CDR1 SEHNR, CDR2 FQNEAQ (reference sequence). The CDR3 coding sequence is TGTGCCAGCAGCTTTTTCGGGAGCACAGATACGCAGTATTTT. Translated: CASSFFGSTDTQYF.

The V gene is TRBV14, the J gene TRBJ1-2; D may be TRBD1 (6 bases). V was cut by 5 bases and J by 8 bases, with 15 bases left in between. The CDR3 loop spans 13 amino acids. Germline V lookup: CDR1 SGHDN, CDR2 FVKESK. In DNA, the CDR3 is TGTGCCAGCAGCTTAACAGGGACCCGGGGCTACACCTTC. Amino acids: CASSLTGTRGYTF.

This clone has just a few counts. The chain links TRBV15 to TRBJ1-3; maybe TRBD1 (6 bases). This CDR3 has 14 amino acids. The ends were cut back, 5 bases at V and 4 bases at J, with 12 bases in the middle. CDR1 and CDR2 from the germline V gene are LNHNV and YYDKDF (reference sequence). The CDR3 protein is CATSGYRAGNTIYF. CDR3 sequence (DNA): TGTGCCACCAGCGGATACAGGGCGGGAAACACCATATATTTT.